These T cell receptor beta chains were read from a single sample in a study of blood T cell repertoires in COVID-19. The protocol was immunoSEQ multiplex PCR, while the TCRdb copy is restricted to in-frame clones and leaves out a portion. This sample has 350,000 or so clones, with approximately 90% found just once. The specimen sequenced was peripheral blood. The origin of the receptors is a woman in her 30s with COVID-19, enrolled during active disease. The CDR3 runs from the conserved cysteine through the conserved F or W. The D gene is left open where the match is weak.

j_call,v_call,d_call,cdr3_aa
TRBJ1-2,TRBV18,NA,CASSPEPDYGYTF
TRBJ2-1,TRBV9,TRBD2,CASSVVGSGGPYNEQFF
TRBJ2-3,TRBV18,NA,CASSRRGSTDTQYF
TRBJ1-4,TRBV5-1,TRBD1,CASSLEAGTGKLFF
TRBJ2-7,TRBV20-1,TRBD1,CSASETGDRYEQYF
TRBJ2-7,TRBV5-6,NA,CASSHGGAGYEQYF
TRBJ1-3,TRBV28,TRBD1,CASGSGTGGAGNTIYF
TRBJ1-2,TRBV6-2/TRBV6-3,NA,CASSYSETGFGYTF
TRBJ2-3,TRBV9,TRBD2,CASSVSGAHTDTQYF
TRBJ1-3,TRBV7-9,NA,CASRPQGSGNTIYF
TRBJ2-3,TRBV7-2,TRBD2,CASSLGLAGFTDTQYF
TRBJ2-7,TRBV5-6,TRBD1,CASSPGTGNYEQYF
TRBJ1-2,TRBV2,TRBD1,CASSQDREIGYTF
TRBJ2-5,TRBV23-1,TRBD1,CASSQKRQGFQETQYF
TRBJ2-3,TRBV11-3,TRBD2,CASSQTSGGRTDTQYF
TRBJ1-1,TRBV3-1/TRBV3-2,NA,CASSPERGYGTEAFF
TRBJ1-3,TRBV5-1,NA,CASSLDPSAFSGNTIYF
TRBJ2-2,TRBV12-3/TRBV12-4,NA,CASGLTSPGELFF
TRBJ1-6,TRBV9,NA,CASSVGRNSPLHF
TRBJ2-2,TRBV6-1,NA,CASSVSLRGNTGELFF
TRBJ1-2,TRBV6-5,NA,CASRSLGGVYGYTF
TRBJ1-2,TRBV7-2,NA,CASSLNAGGYGYTF
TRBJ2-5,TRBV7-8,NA,CASSLEGQYQETQYF
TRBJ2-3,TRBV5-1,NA,CASSLEGSRTDTQYF
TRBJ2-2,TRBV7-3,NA,CASSLGRVNTGELFF
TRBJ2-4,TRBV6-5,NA,CASSSSGTRKNIQYF
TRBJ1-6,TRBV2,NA,CASRSLTSPLHF
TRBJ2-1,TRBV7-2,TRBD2,CASILSGGQGGSYNEQFF
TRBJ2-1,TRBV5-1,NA,CASSLAGVWEQFF
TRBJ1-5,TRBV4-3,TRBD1,CASSQGTGGFNQPQHF
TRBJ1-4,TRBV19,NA,CASSITGVSEKLFF
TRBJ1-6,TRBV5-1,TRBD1,CASSLTGDNSPLHF